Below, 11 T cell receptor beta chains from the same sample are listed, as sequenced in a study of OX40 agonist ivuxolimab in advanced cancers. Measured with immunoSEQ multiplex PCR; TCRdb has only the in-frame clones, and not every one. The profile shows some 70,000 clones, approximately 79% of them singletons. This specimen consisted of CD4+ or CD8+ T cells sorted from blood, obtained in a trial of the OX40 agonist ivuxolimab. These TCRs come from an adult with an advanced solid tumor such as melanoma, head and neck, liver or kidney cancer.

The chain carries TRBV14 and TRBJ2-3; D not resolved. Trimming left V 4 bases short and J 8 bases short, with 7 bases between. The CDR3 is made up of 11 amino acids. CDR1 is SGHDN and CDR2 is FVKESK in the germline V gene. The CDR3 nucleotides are TGTGCCAGCAGCCTTACGAGTACGCAGTATTTT. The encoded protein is CASSLTSTQYF.

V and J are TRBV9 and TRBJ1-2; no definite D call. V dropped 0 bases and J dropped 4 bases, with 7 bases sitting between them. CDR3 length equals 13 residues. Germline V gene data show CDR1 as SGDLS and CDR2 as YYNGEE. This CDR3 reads CASSVVGTYGYTF. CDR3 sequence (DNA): TGTGCCAGCAGCGTAGTGGGAACCTATGGCTACACCTTC. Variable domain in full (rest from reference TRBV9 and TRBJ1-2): DSGVTQTPKHLITATGQRVTLRCSPRSGDLSVYWYQQSLDQGLQFLIQYYNGEERAKGNILERFSAQQFPDLHSELNLSSLELGDSALYFCASSVVGTYGYTFGSGTRLTVV.

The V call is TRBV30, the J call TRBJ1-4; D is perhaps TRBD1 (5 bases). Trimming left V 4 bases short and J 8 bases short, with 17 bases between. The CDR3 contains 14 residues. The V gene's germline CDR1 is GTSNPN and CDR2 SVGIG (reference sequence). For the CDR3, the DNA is TGTGCCTGGACCACCGGGACCCCTGGCGAAAAACTGTTTTTT. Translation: CAWTTGTPGEKLFF.

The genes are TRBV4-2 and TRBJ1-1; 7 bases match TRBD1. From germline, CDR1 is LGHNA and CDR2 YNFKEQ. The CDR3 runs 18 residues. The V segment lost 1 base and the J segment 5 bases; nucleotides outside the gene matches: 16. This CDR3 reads CASSQAISRDRVGTEAFF. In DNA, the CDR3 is TGTGCCAGCAGCCAAGCCATCTCCCGTGACAGGGTTGGGACTGAAGCTTTCTTT.

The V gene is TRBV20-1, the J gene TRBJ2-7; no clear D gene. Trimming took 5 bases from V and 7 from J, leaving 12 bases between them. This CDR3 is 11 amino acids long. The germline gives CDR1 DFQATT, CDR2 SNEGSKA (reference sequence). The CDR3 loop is CSAASSEEQYF. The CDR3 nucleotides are TGCAGTGCTGCGTCTTCTGAGGAGCAGTACTTC.

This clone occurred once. This chain's CDR3 is CASSNLRDFNSPLHF. The CDR3 nucleotides read TGTGCCAGCAGCAATTTGCGGGATTTTAATTCACCCCTCCACTTT. This chain links TRBV11-3 with TRBJ1-6; no clear D gene. There are 15 residues in the CDR3. Germline V gene data show CDR1 as SGHNT and CDR2 as YENEEA. The germline V and J ends were trimmed by 5 bases and 6 bases, with 14 bases remaining between them.

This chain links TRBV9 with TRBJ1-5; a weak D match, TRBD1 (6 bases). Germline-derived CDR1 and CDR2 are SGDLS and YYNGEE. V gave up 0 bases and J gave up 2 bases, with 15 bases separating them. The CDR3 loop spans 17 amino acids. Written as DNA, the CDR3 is TGTGCCAGCAGCGTAGATGGGTATGAGGGGGGCAATCAGCCCCAGCATTTT. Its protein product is CASSVDGYEGGNQPQHF.

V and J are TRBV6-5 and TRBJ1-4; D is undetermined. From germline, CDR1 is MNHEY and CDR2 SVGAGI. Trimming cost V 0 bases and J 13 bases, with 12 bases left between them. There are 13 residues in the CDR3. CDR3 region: CASSYSGQSRLFF. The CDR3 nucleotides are TGTGCCAGCAGTTACTCAGGGCAAAGTAGACTGTTTTTT.

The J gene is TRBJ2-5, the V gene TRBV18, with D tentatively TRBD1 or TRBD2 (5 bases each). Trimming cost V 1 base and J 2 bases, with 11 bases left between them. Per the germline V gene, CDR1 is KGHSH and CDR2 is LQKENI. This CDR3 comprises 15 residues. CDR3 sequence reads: CASSPQGRLQETQYF. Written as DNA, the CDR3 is TGTGCCAGCTCACCACAGGGACGGCTTCAAGAGACCCAGTACTTC.

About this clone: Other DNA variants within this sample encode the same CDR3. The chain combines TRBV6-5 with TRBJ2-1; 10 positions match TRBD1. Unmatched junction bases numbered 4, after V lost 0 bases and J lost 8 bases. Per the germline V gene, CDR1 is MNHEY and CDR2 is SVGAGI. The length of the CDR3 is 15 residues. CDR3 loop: CASSYSGTGEYEQFF. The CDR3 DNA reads TGTGCCAGCAGTTACTCCGGGACAGGGGAGTATGAGCAGTTCTTC.

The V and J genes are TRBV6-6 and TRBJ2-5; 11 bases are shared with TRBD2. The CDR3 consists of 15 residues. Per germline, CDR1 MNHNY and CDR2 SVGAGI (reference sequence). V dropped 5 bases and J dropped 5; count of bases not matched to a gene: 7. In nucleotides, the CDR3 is TGTGCCAGCAGTGACTTAGCGGGGGGGCCTGAGACCCAGTACTTC. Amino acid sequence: CASSDLAGGPETQYF.